Here is one T cell receptor (beta chain) with its context. This entry comes from a study of blood T cell repertoires in COVID-19. Study-wide background: Some COVID-19 samples were acute and others convalescent; all came from the United States, Italy and Spain. T cells, B-cell-depleted T cells, or PBMCs supplied cDNA or gDNA.

Germline V gene sequence: CDR1 GTSNPN, CDR2 SVGIG (reference sequence). Trimming removed 2 bases at V and 11 bases at J, with 13 bases between. There are 12 residues in the CDR3. Original data processing: Quantification of nucleated cells was approximated via reference gene primer amplification. Some clones are missing from TCRdb's copy, which holds only in-frame ones; the method was immunoSEQ multiplex PCR. D and trimming were read from the DNA, whereas the V and J calls and clone size are those reported in that table. The repertoire holds approximately 200,000 clones, with roughly four fifths as singletons.

The chain employs TRBV30 and TRBJ2-1, with D unresolved. The source of this sequence is a woman between 25 and 40 years old with acute or convalescent COVID-19. Material: peripheral blood. CDR3 residues: CAWSIDWPQQFF. The CDR3, as DNA: TGTGCCTGGAGTATTGACTGGCCCCAGCAGTTCTTC.